Below are 8 T cell receptor beta chains sequenced from a single sample in a study of T cell repertoires in cytomegalovirus infection (dated by TCRdb to the late 2010s). These receptors' targets are unknown. Sample treatment or condition, as interpreted from the label and publication: in vitro stimulation with specific CMV peptide epitopes to enrich CMV-specific T cells. TCRdb records Illumina HiSeq 1500 as the sequencer. The public reads were reanalyzed by TCRdb: fastp trimming at Q25, MiXCR alignment, in-frame beta chains only. One record per CDR3 amino acid sequence lists the most common genes and DNA. The sample table holds 200,000 to 250,000 distinct CDR3 sequences, of which around two fifths were seen once. The ten most abundant clones make up around 60% of the sample. Sequencing used CD8+ T cells from cultured PBMCs, obtained from culture after CMV antigen stimulation. These receptors were collected from a human donor in good health (CMV status not recorded). Some clones in this sample may be carry-over from other donors' samples.

This clonotype came up many times. The V and J genes are TRBV7-2 and TRBJ2-7, with TRBD1 identical over 9 bases. Unmatched junction bases numbered 6, after V lost 3 bases and J lost 6 bases. The CDR3 contains 14 residues. Germline lookup yields CDR1 SGHTA and CDR2 FQGNSA. The CDR3 reads CASSFGQGTREQYF. The CDR3 region has the DNA TGTGCCAGCAGCTTTGGACAGGGGACGCGCGAGCAGTACTTC.

This rearrangement joins TRBV12-3 or TRBV12-4 to TRBJ2-2; tentative D call: TRBD2 (5 bases). CDR3 length: 14 amino acids. Trimming took 8 bases from V and 5 from J, leaving 15 bases between them. CDR3 loop: CASRPQRWTGELFF. DNA of the CDR3: TGTGCCAGCCGCCCGCAGCGGTGGACCGGGGAGCTGTTTTTT.

This chain connects TRBV19 to TRBJ2-1; possibly TRBD1 for D (6 bases). The CDR3 loop spans 15 amino acids. V lost 6 bases and J lost 0, with 12 bases in between. The germline V gene encodes CDR1 LNHDA and CDR2 SQIVND (reference sequence). CDR3 in DNA: TGTGCCAGTAGACGAGGGACAAGCTCCTACAATGAGCAGTTCTTC. It translates to CASRRGTSSYNEQFF.

The chain carries TRBV9 and TRBJ1-2; D uncertain. V was cut by 7 bases and J by 6 bases, with 1 base left in between. The CDR3 covers 8 residues. Germline CDR1 is SGDLS and CDR2 is YYNGEE. DNA of the CDR3: TGTGCCAGCGATGGCTACACCTTC. Amino acids: CASDGYTF.

This clonotype turned up a few times. This chain joins TRBV11-2 and TRBJ2-5; D perhaps matches TRBD1 (5 bases). CDR3 length equals 15 residues. V was shortened by 5 bases and J by 5 bases, with 18 bases between the two germline ends. The germline CDR1 and CDR2 sequences are SGHAT and FQNNGV. CDR3 protein: CASSLGARTGETQYF. CDR3 DNA sequence: TGTGCCAGCAGCCTAGGGGCCAGGACCGGGGAGACCCAGTACTTC.

The chain is built from TRBV6-8 and TRBJ2-1; D might be TRBD1 (5 bases). The CDR3 is 13 residues long. Per germline, CDR1 MNHGY and CDR2 SAAAGT. The germline V and J ends were trimmed by 8 bases and 8 bases, with 16 bases remaining between them. The CDR3 bases are TGTGCCAGCGCCAAAATCAGGGCCGATGAGCAGTTCTTC. The encoded protein is CASAKIRADEQFF.

V gene TRBV24-1 combines with J gene TRBJ1-2; 9 bases are shared with TRBD1. This CDR3 is built from 16 residues. Per germline, CDR1 KGHDR and CDR2 SFDVKD. V lost 7 bases, J lost 6 bases, and 14 bases stayed unmatched. CDR3 protein: CATSHISTGGANGYTF. DNA of the CDR3: TGTGCCACCAGCCATATTTCGACAGGGGGAGCGAATGGCTACACCTTC.

This sequence joins TRBV11-2 and TRBJ2-3; D remains unclear. V was cut by 2 bases and J by 4 bases, with 10 bases left in between. CDR3 size: 14 residues. The germline V gene has CDR1 SGHAT and CDR2 FQNNGV. The CDR3 DNA follows: TGTGCCAGCAGCTTATGGCAGGACCCAGATACGCAGTATTTT. This sequence encodes CASSLWQDPDTQYF.